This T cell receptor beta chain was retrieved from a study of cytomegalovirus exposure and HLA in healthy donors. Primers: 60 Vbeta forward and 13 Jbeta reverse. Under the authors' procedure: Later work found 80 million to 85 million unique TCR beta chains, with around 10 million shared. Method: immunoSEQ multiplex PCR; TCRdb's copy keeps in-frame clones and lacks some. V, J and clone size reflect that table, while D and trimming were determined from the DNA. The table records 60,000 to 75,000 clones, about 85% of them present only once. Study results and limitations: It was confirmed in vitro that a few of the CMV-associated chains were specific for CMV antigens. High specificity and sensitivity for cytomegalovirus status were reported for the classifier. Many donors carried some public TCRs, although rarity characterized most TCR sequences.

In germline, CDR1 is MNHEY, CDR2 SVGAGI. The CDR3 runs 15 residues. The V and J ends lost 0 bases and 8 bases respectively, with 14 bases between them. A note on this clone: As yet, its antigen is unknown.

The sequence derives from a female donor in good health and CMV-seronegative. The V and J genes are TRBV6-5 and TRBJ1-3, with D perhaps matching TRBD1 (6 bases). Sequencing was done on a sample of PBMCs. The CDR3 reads CASSYSGGGDDTIYF. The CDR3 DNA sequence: TGTGCCAGCAGTTACTCGGGAGGGGGGGATGACACCATATATTTT.